The next 20 T cell receptor beta chains were all read from a single sample in a study of beta chain features in type 1 diabetes. Investigators reverse transcribed all isolated RNA, so they sequenced expressed TCRB transcripts. Sequenced by immunoSEQ multiplex PCR; TCRdb stores in-frame clones only, minus some. Among around 350,000 clones listed, around an eighth were seen once. The sequenced sample was naive CD4+ T cells from blood. Receptors originate from a young man in good health.

This sequence joins TRBV21-1 and TRBJ2-7; the D segment call TRBD1 is taken from the table without a DNA check. TRBV21-1 is an annotated pseudogene. The CDR3 spans 14 residues. The CDR3 DNA is TGTGCCAGCACCCCCCCCTGGCTTACCTACGAGCAGTACTTC. Residues: CASTPPWLTYEQYF.

The chain recombines TRBV2 with TRBJ2-3; 8 bases are a match to TRBD2. The trim removed 4 bases at V and 0 bases at J, leaving 3 bases unmatched. Germline CDR1 SNHLY, CDR2 FYNNEI. This CDR3 is 15 amino acids long. The CDR3 loop reads CASSGGGPSTDTQYF. The CDR3 DNA sequence: TGTGCCAGCAGTGGCGGGGGGCCAAGCACAGATACGCAGTATTTT.

This clone has just a few counts. The genes are TRBV30 and TRBJ1-2; TRBD1 might be the D (5 bases). V dropped 3 bases and J dropped 7 bases, with 6 bases sitting between them. CDR3 size: 10 residues. The germline V gene has CDR1 GTSNPN and CDR2 SVGIG (reference sequence). The CDR3 loop is CAWRDSGYTF. For the CDR3, the DNA is TGTGCCTGGAGAGACAGTGGCTACACCTTC.

The chain joins TRBV7-2 to TRBJ2-1; 7 positions match TRBD1. The junction had 1 base not matched to a gene; V was cut back by 3 bases and J by 8 bases. CDR3 length equals 12 residues. From germline, CDR1 is SGHTA and CDR2 FQGNSA. In DNA, the CDR3 is TGTGCCAGCAGCTTCCAGGGGGATGAGCAGTTCTTC. It specifies CASSFQGDEQFF.

This clone was recorded a few times. V is TRBV5-1 and J is TRBJ1-2; D possibly corresponds to TRBD1 (6 bases). The germline V gene encodes CDR1 SGHRS and CDR2 YFSETQ. This CDR3 is built from 14 residues. V shed 2 bases and J shed 2 bases, with 10 bases lying between them. CDR3 protein: CASSFQGMNYGYTF. The CDR3 DNA follows: TGCGCCAGCAGCTTTCAGGGGATGAACTATGGCTACACCTTC. Together with reference TRBV5-1 and TRBJ1-2, the CDR3 gives the full variable domain: KAGVTQTPRYLIKTRGQQVTLSCSPISGHRSVSWYQQTPGQGLQFLFEYFSETQRNKGNFPGRFSGRQFSNSRSEMNVSTLELGDSALYLCASSFQGMNYGYTFGSGTRLTVV.

This clone turned up a few times. The chain joins TRBV10-3 to TRBJ1-5, with TRBD1 matching 8 bases. Germline assignment: CDR1 ENHRY and CDR2 SYGVKD. V shed 10 bases and J 4 bases; nucleotides not matched to a gene: 9. The length of the CDR3 is 14 residues. The CDR3 region is CATRDRWENQPQHF. DNA for the CDR3: TGTGCCACCCGGGACAGGTGGGAGAATCAGCCCCAGCATTTT.

The genes are TRBV6-5 and TRBJ1-2; 9 bases map to TRBD1. Losses at the gene ends were 5 bases for V and 6 bases for J; bases not matched to a gene: 7. CDR3 length: 14 amino acids. From germline, CDR1 is MNHEY and CDR2 SVGAGI. The CDR3 reads CASSRTGGVHGYTF. The DNA of the CDR3 is TGTGCCAGCAGTCGTACAGGGGGCGTTCATGGCTACACCTTC.

J is TRBJ2-5 and V is TRBV7-2, with D possibly being TRBD1 (6 bases). V gave up 5 bases and J gave up 0 bases, with 13 bases separating them. The CDR3 is 15 amino acids. The germline V gene has CDR1 SGHTA and CDR2 FQGNSA. As DNA, the CDR3 is TGTGCCAGCAGCCCACGTAGGGACAACCAAGAGACCCAGTACTTC. The encoded protein is CASSPRRDNQETQYF.

In regard to this clone: The identical CDR3 is also encoded by other nucleotide sequences in the sample. The chain employs TRBV18 and TRBJ1-5; 7 nucleotides agree with TRBD1. Looked up from germline, CDR1 is KGHSH and CDR2 is LQKENI. V shed 2 bases, J shed 4 bases, and the junction held 2 bases outside the gene matches. There are 14 residues in the CDR3. CDR3 region: CASSPSGGNQPQHF. Written as DNA, the CDR3 is TGTGCCAGCTCACCATCAGGGGGTAATCAGCCCCAGCATTTT.

The sample holds a few counts of this clone. The V gene is TRBV7-3, the J gene TRBJ1-1; tentatively, D is TRBD1 (6 bases). Germline assignment: CDR1 SGHTA and CDR2 FQGTGA. V was shortened by 2 bases and J by 9 bases, with 10 bases between the two germline ends. CDR3 length: 12 residues. Here the CDR3 DNA reads TGTGCCAGCAGCTTAGCGGGGGCAAAAGCTTTCTTT. As protein: CASSLAGAKAFF.

V and J are TRBV2 and TRBJ2-3; D is unclear. CDR3 size: 14 residues. Germline loops: CDR1 SNHLY, CDR2 FYNNEI. Trimming took off 4 bases at V and 4 bases at J, with 12 bases between the two ends. The CDR3 protein is CASSVSIGADTQYF. In DNA, the CDR3 is TGTGCCAGCAGTGTTAGCATTGGCGCAGATACGCAGTATTTT.

The chain combines TRBV15 with TRBJ2-2, with 7 bases fitting TRBD2. This CDR3 region has 15 residues. Trimming cost V 6 bases and J 6 bases; bases outside gene matches: 10. The germline gives CDR1 LNHNV, CDR2 YYDKDF (reference sequence). The CDR3 DNA is TGTGCCACCAGGAGAAGTAGCGGGTACGCCGGGGAGCTGTTTTTT. It specifies CATRRSSGYAGELFF.

With respect to this clone: The junction departs from the called germline gene at one end, perhaps through a read error. The chain couples TRBV19 to TRBJ2-7, with 7 bases identical to TRBD1. The length of the CDR3 is 14 residues. CDR1 is LNHDA and CDR2 is SQIVND in the germline V gene (reference sequence). The CDR3 DNA reads TGTGCCAGTAGGACAACAGGGGCCTCCTTCGAGCAGTACTTC. Encoded protein: CASRTTGASFEQYF.

V and J are TRBV9 and TRBJ2-1; D may be TRBD2 (6 bases). This CDR3 is built from 15 residues. Germline V gene data show CDR1 as SGDLS and CDR2 as YYNGEE. Between the trimmed V and J ends, which lost 4 bases and 2 bases, there was a span of 13 bases. The CDR3 here is CASSPGGRAYNEQFF. The CDR3 DNA is TGTGCCAGCAGCCCCGGAGGGCGTGCCTACAATGAGCAGTTCTTC.

The chain combines TRBV7-2 with TRBJ2-7, with TRBD1 identical over 9 bases. The junction had 20 bases not matched to a gene; V was cut back by 5 bases and J by 9 bases. Germline values: CDR1 SGHTA, CDR2 FQGNSA. The CDR3 extends over 17 amino acids. CDR3: CASSPNPGTGSYIWQYF. CDR3 nucleotides: TGTGCCAGCAGCCCGAACCCCGGGACAGGGTCCTACATTTGGCAGTACTTC.

This clone has more than one count but fewer than ten. The chain is built from TRBV21-1 and TRBJ2-4; TRBD1 was called by the table and not checked on the DNA. TRBV21-1 is given as a pseudogene. This CDR3 contains 17 residues. The CDR3 loop is CASSRYRQDLAKNIQYF. The CDR3 DNA reads TGTGCCAGCAGCAGATACCGACAAGACCTAGCCAAAAACATTCAGTACTTC.

This clone was counted a few times. The chain carries TRBV15 and TRBJ2-4, with TRBD2 identical over 14 bases. CDR3 length: 19 residues. V lost 0 bases, J lost 1 base, and 5 bases stayed unmatched. Germline V lookup: CDR1 LNHNV, CDR2 YYDKDF (reference sequence). The CDR3 DNA reads as TGTGCCACCAGCAGAGAGGCGACTAGCGGGAGGGATGCCAAAAACATTCAGTACTTC. Translated: CATSREATSGRDAKNIQYF.

This sequence joins TRBV6-5 and TRBJ2-7, with 9 bases lining up with TRBD1. This CDR3 region has 15 residues. J lost 6 bases, V lost 0 bases, and 6 bases had no gene match. The germline gives CDR1 MNHEY, CDR2 SVGAGI. Written as DNA, the CDR3 is TGTGCCAGCAGTTACTCTACAGGGGGCGGATTCGAGCAGTACTTC. Its translation: CASSYSTGGGFEQYF.

The rearrangement links TRBV11-3 to TRBJ1-6, with no clear D. Trimming took off 4 bases at V and 10 bases at J, with 14 bases between the two ends. This CDR3 spans 14 amino acids. Germline V gene lookup returns CDR1 SGHNT and CDR2 YENEEA. Written as DNA, the CDR3 is TGTGCCAGCAGCTCAGGACTCCATCTCTCACCCCTCCACTTT. Translated, it gives CASSSGLHLSPLHF.

The V call is TRBV6-5, the J call TRBJ2-5; D might be TRBD2 (6 bases). CDR3 length equals 13 residues. Germline V gene sequence: CDR1 MNHEY, CDR2 SVGAGI. V lost 6 bases and J lost 1, with 9 bases in between. CDR3 loop: CASSRDFQETQYF. CDR3 bases: TGTGCCAGCAGCCGGGACTTCCAAGAGACCCAGTACTTC.